The clone carrying this T cell receptor (beta chain) showed up just a few times. What it binds is unknown. This specimen comes from a study of cytomegalovirus exposure and HLA in healthy donors. General observations from the study: The study carried out a later analysis of TCR beta sequences. It associated roughly 17,000 of them with specific HLA alleles at a false discovery rate of 0.05. For most TCR sequences rarity was the rule, although some public TCRs occurred in many donors. As a later analysis revealed, most CMV-associated TCR beta chains appeared HLA-restricted.

It was with 60 Vbeta and 13 Jbeta primers that the PCR ran. The method was immunoSEQ multiplex PCR; TCRdb's version includes in-frame clones alone and lacks a portion of them. The sample includes about 82,000 clones, 65% to 80% of them seen just once. Germline assignment: CDR1 SNHLY and CDR2 FYNNEI. V lost 7 bases and J lost 4; bases outside the gene matches: 9. The CDR3 extends over 14 amino acids. Healthy bone marrow donors formed the donor group. The rearrangement links TRBV2 to TRBJ1-1; 7 nucleotides agree with TRBD1. The sample consisted of PBMCs. This sequence originates from a human donor in good health. The chain's CDR3 is CASNDQGGGTEAFF. CDR3 bases: TGTGCCAGCAATGATCAGGGGGGAGGCACTGAAGCTTTCTTT. The variable domain in full, with the rest retrieved from reference TRBV2 and TRBJ1-1, is EPEVTQTPSHQVTQMGQEVILRCVPISNHLYFYWYRQILGQKVEFLVSFYNNEISEKSEIFDDQFSVERPDGSNFTLKIRSTKLEDSAMYFCASNDQGGGTEAFFGQGTRLTVV.